The clone carrying this T cell receptor (beta chain) was picked up many times. This sample is drawn from a study of regulatory T cells in long-lasting Graves disease. Time point defined: newly diagnosed GD, antithyroid drugs for less than 3 months. RNA extracted from PBMCs served as the sequencing template. Germline V gives CDR1 MDHEN, CDR2 SYDVKM. Trimming took 2 bases from V and 2 from J; bases not matched to a gene: 5. The CDR3 length is 15 residues. With iRepertoire HTBI primers and Arm-PCR of CDR3 regions, TCR beta libraries were built. In TCRdb, the multiplex PCR reads were re-called with MiXCR into one record per CDR3 protein. The table lists about 420,000 distinct CDR3 sequences, roughly 17% of them singletons. This sample also appeared in a second study, on T cells in Graves' hyperthyroidism and ophthalmopathy.

This TCR was sampled from a woman aged 18-29 years with Graves disease. This sequence joins TRBV28 and TRBJ2-7, with 8 bases matching TRBD1. The sample was peripheral blood mononuclear cells (PBMCs), taken at new diagnosis, from a patient treated with antithyroid drugs. The chain's CDR3 is CASSLRGQETYEQYF. In DNA form, the CDR3 reads TGTGCCAGCAGTTTAAGGGGACAGGAAACCTACGAGCAGTACTTC.